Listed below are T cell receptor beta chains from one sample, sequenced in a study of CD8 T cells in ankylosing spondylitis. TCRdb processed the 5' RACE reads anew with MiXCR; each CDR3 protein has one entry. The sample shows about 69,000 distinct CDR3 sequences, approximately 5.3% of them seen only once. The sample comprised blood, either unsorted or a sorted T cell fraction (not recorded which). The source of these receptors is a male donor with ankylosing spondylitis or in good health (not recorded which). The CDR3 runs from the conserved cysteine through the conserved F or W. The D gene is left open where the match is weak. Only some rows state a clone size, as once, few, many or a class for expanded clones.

CASSQDGLAGGSVTQYF,TGCGCCAGCAGCCAAGATGGACTAGCGGGGGGGTCCGTTACGCAGTATTTT,TRBV4-1,TRBD2,TRBJ2-3,many
CASSEVDRAFPLHF,TGTGCCAGCAGTGAGGTTGACAGAGCTTTTCCCCTCCACTTT,TRBV3-1,NA,TRBJ1-6,many
CASSYSYSSQETQYF,TGTGCCAGCAGTTACTCGTATAGCTCCCAAGAGACCCAGTACTTC,TRBV6-5,NA,TRBJ2-5,many
CASSQDLAGGGDTQYF,TGCGCCAGCAGCCAAGATTTGGCGGGGGGCGGAGATACGCAGTATTTT,TRBV4-3,TRBD2,TRBJ2-3,many
CASSQGKGLPGELFF,TGCGCCAGCAGCCAAGGGAAGGGGCTACCCGGGGAGCTGTTTTTT,TRBV4-3,NA,TRBJ2-2,many
CASSLGQVNEKLFF,TGTGCCAGCAGTCTGGGACAGGTTAATGAAAAACTGTTTTTT,TRBV12-3/TRBV12-4,TRBD1,TRBJ1-4,many
CSEEGQGYEQYF,TGCAGTGAGGAGGGACAGGGATACGAGCAGTACTTC,TRBV20-1,TRBD1,TRBJ2-7,many
CSALGPNSPLHF,TGCAGTGCTCTTGGCCCGAATTCACCCCTCCACTTT,TRBV20-1,NA,TRBJ1-6,many
CASSYAGETGELFF,TGCGCCAGCAGCTACGCGGGGGAAACCGGGGAGCTGTTTTTT,TRBV5-1,TRBD2,TRBJ2-2,many
CASSLAAGVAGQETQYF,TGTGCCAGCAGCTTAGCCGCTGGGGTAGCGGGGCAAGAGACCCAGTACTTC,TRBV7-2,TRBD2,TRBJ2-5,NA
CASTVIAGNEQFF,TGTGCCAGCACGGTTATAGCAGGCAATGAGCAGTTCTTC,TRBV2,NA,TRBJ2-1,many
CSARGIFDTQYF,TGCAGTGCAAGGGGTATTTTCGATACGCAGTATTTT,TRBV20-1,NA,TRBJ2-3,many
CASSLRGRTGGELFF,TGTGCCAGCAGCTTAAGGGGAAGGACAGGCGGGGAGCTGTTTTTT,TRBV7-6,TRBD1,TRBJ2-2,many
CASSPLNGANVLTF,TGTGCCAGCAGCCCCCTAAACGGGGCCAACGTCCTGACTTTC,TRBV7-6,NA,TRBJ2-6,many
CASSLVGAADTQYF,TGCGCCAGCAGCCTGGTAGGGGCAGCGGATACGCAGTATTTT,TRBV5-1,NA,TRBJ2-3,many
CASSLEGAGANVLTF,TGTGCCAGCAGCTTGGAGGGAGCCGGGGCCAACGTCCTGACTTTC,TRBV11-2,NA,TRBJ2-6,few
CASSGSGEETQYF,TGCGCCAGCAGCGGTTCAGGGGAGGAGACCCAGTACTTC,TRBV5-1,NA,TRBJ2-5,many
CASSEYGRKSYNEQFF,TGTGCCAGTAGTGAGTACGGGAGAAAATCATACAATGAGCAGTTCTTC,TRBV19,NA,TRBJ2-1,many
CASRNQGPLDQEGTGELFF,TGTGCCAGTAGGAACCAGGGGCCTCTCGACCAAGAAGGCACCGGGGAGCTGTTTTTT,TRBV19,NA,TRBJ2-2,many
CSANYRDSYTDTQYF,TGCAGTGCGAACTATCGAGACTCTTACACAGATACGCAGTATTTT,TRBV20-1,NA,TRBJ2-3,many
CASSPGQGGDTQYF,TGTGCCAGCAGCCCCGGACAGGGGGGAGATACGCAGTATTTT,TRBV5-8,TRBD1,TRBJ2-3,many
CASSLDPFINQPQHF,TGCGCCAGCAGCTTGGACCCCTTTATCAATCAGCCCCAGCATTTT,TRBV5-1,NA,TRBJ1-5,many
CASGSGGYEQYF,TGTGCCAGCGGCTCAGGCGGCTACGAGCAGTACTTC,TRBV11-2,NA,TRBJ2-7,few
CASSETVNSNQPQHF,TGTGCCAGCTCCGAGACAGTGAATAGCAATCAGCCCCAGCATTTT,TRBV18,NA,TRBJ1-5,many
CASSPTGGIVDTQYF,TGTGCCAGCTCACCCACAGGGGGTATTGTAGATACGCAGTATTTT,TRBV27,TRBD1,TRBJ2-3,many
CSVPRGHEQFF,TGCAGCGTTCCCAGGGGCCATGAGCAGTTCTTC,TRBV29-1,NA,TRBJ2-1,many
CASSLDPGQFTEAFF,TGTGCCAGCAGTCTAGATCCGGGACAGTTCACTGAAGCTTTCTTT,TRBV28,TRBD1,TRBJ1-1,many
CASSLTGDPNQPQHF,TGTGCCAGCAGTTTGACAGGGGACCCCAATCAGCCCCAGCATTTT,TRBV12-3/TRBV12-4,TRBD1,TRBJ1-5,many
CASSMGDRDGDTQYF,TGTGCCAGTAGTATGGGGGACAGGGATGGAGATACGCAGTATTTT,TRBV19,TRBD1,TRBJ2-3,NA
CASQGSSSGNTIYF,TGTGCCAGCCAGGGGTCCAGCTCTGGAAACACCATATATTTT,TRBV2,NA,TRBJ1-3,many
CASSLSRDYGYTF,TGTGCCAGCAGCTTAAGCAGGGACTATGGCTACACCTTC,TRBV7-6,NA,TRBJ1-2,many
CASNRYSYNEQFF,TGTGCCAGCAATCGTTACTCCTACAATGAGCAGTTCTTC,TRBV28,NA,TRBJ2-1,many
CASSPDGNYGYTF,TGTGCCAGCAGCCCGGACGGTAACTATGGCTACACCTTC,TRBV5-4,NA,TRBJ1-2,many
CASSLRSVFSRNEQFF,TGTGCCAGCAGCCTACGAAGTGTCTTTTCGCGCAATGAGCAGTTCTTC,TRBV21-1,NA,TRBJ2-1,NA
CASSQSRGGAEAFF,TGTGCCAGCAGCCAATCCAGGGGTGGGGCTGAAGCTTTCTTT,TRBV14,NA,TRBJ1-1,many
CASSSQRSKAYEQYF,TGTGCCAGCAGTTCGCAGCGGAGTAAAGCCTACGAGCAGTACTTC,TRBV12-3/TRBV12-4,NA,TRBJ2-7,many
CASSYLSSGSPDTQYF,TGTGCCAGCAGTTACCTATCTAGCGGGAGCCCAGATACGCAGTATTTT,TRBV6-5,TRBD2,TRBJ2-3,many
CSVVAGGLYNEQFF,TGCAGCGTCGTAGCGGGGGGCCTCTACAATGAGCAGTTCTTC,TRBV20-1,TRBD2,TRBJ2-1,NA
CASSSDRAAGELFF,TGTGCTAGCAGCTCGGACAGGGCGGCCGGGGAGCTGTTTTTT,TRBV7-7,TRBD1,TRBJ2-2,many
CASRPTGSNTGELFF,TGTGCCAGCAGACCGACAGGGTCGAACACCGGGGAGCTGTTTTTT,TRBV12-3/TRBV12-4,TRBD1,TRBJ2-2,many
CASSQALGYEQYF,TGCGCCAGCAGCCAGGCTCTAGGGTACGAGCAGTACTTC,TRBV4-3,NA,TRBJ2-7,many
CASRICTGAGYTF,TGTGCCAGCAGAATATGCACGGGGGCTGGCTACACCTTC,TRBV12-3/TRBV12-4,NA,TRBJ1-2,few
CASSLGAARNTEAFF,TGTGCCAGCAGCTTAGGTGCAGCTCGGAACACTGAAGCTTTCTTT,TRBV7-2,NA,TRBJ1-1,many
CASSLGTGRMNTEAFF,TGTGCCAGCAGCTTAGGGACCGGGCGGATGAACACTGAAGCTTTCTTT,TRBV7-2,NA,TRBJ1-1,NA
CSVEGTSGYNEQFF,TGCAGCGTTGAGGGGACTAGCGGGTACAATGAGCAGTTCTTC,TRBV29-1,TRBD2,TRBJ2-1,many
CASSVETDTQYF,TGTGCCAGCAGCGTAGAGACAGATACGCAGTATTTT,TRBV9,NA,TRBJ2-3,many
CASSGRFPYEQYF,TGTGCCAGCAGCGGGCGATTTCCCTACGAGCAGTACTTC,TRBV2,NA,TRBJ2-7,many
CASTSLGGSNTGELFF,TGTGCCAGCACCTCGTTGGGGGGATCGAACACCGGGGAGCTGTTTTTT,TRBV6-2/TRBV6-3,NA,TRBJ2-2,many
CATSPGTDTGELFF,TGTGCCACCAGTCCCGGGACGGACACCGGGGAGCTGTTTTTT,TRBV24-1,NA,TRBJ2-2,many
CSARVGGGGAYEQFF,TGCAGTGCTAGAGTCGGCGGAGGGGGGGCATATGAGCAGTTCTTC,TRBV20-1,NA,TRBJ2-1,NA
CASSPDGPHPYGYTF,TGCGCCAGCAGCCCGGATGGGCCGCACCCCTATGGCTACACCTTC,TRBV5-1,NA,TRBJ1-2,many
CASSPSRQNNEQFF,TGTGCCAGCTCACCAAGTCGGCAGAACAATGAGCAGTTCTTC,TRBV18,NA,TRBJ2-1,many
CASSPGQTLTGELFF,TGTGCCAGCAGCCCCGGACAGACCCTCACCGGGGAGCTGTTTTTT,TRBV7-2,NA,TRBJ2-2,many
CASSFRKWGYTF,TGTGCCAGCAGTTTCAGGAAATGGGGCTACACCTTC,TRBV28,NA,TRBJ1-2,many
CASSQDSSGAQYF,TGCGCCAGCAGCCAAGATTCCAGTGGCGCGCAGTACTTC,TRBV4-1,NA,TRBJ2-7,many
CASSKQASSYNEQFF,TGCGCCAGCAGCAAACAGGCAAGCTCCTACAATGAGCAGTTCTTC,TRBV5-1,NA,TRBJ2-1,many